The sequence of this TCR beta chain was determined in a study of CD8 T cells in Susac syndrome. Losses at the gene ends were 7 bases for V and 2 bases for J; bases not matched to a gene: 6. The CDR3 has 13 amino acids. Germline CDR1 is SQVTM and CDR2 is ANQGSEA. With random hexamers, reverse transcription was performed on roughly 0.5 to 1 ug of RNA. The immunoSEQ assay covered 54 Vbeta and 13 Jbeta segments for CDR3. TCRdb re-called the immunoSEQ multiplex PCR reads through MiXCR, storing one row per CDR3 protein. The data contain approximately 190,000 distinct CDR3 sequences, under 97% of them singletons.

This TCR came from a human donor with Susac syndrome. The V and J genes are TRBV29-1 and TRBJ1-1, with 8 bases lining up with TRBD1. Sequenced: CD4+ T cells from PBMCs. This CDR3 is CSAGQGDNTEAFF. The CDR3 DNA follows: TGCAGCGCTGGACAGGGAGATAACACTGAAGCTTTCTTT.